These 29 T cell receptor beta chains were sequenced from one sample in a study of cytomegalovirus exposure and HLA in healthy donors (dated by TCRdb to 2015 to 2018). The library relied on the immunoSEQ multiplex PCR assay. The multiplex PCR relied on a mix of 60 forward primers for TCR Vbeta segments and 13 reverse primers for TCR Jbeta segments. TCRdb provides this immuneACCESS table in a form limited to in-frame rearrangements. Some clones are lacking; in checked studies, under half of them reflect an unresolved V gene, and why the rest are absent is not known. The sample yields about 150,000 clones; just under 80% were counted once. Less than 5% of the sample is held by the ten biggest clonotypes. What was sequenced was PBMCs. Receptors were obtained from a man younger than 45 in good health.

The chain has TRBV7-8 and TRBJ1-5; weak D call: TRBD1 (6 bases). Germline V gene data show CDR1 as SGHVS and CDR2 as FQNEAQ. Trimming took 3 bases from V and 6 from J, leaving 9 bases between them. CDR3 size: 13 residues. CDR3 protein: CASSFYRVQPQHF. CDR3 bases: TGTGCCAGCAGCTTCTACAGGGTTCAGCCCCAGCATTTT. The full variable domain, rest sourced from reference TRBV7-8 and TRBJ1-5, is GAGVSQSPRYKVAKRGQDVALRCDPISGHVSLFWYQQALGQGPEFLTYFQNEAQLDKSGLPSDRFFAERPEGSVSTLKIQRTQQEDSAVYLCASSFYRVQPQHFGDGTRLSIL.

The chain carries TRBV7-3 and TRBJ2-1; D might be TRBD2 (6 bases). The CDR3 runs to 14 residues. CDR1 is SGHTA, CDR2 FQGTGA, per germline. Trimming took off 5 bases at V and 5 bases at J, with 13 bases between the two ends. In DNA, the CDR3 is TGTGCCAGCAGCCCCTCTAGCGTAAACAATGAGCAGTTCTTC. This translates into CASSPSSVNNEQFF.

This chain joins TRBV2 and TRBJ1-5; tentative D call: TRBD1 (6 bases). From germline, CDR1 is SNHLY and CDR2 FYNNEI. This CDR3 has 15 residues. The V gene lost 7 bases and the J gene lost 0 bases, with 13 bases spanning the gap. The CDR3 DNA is TGTGCCAGCAAAGGACAGTCTTATAGCAATCAGCCCCAGCATTTT. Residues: CASKGQSYSNQPQHF.

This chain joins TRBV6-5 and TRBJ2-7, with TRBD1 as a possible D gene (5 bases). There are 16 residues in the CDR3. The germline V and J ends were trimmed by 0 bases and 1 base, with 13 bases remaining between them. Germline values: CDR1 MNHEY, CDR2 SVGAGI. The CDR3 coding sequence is TGTGCCAGCAGTTACTCTTCGGGTACAGGTTCCTACGAGCAGTACTTC. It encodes CASSYSSGTGSYEQYF.

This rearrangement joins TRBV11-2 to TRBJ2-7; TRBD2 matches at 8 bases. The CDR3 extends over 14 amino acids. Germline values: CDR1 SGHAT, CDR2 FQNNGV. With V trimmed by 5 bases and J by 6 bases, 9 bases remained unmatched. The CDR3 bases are TGTGCCAGCAGCGCCCTCCGGCGGGAGGTCGAGCAGTACTTC. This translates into CASSALRREVEQYF.

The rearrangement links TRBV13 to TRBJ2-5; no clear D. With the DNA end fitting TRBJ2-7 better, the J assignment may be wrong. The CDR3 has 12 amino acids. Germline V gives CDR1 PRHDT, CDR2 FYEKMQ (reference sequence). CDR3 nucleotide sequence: TGTGCCAGCAGCCCCTCAGTAGCCGAGCAGTACTTC. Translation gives CASSPSVAEQYF.

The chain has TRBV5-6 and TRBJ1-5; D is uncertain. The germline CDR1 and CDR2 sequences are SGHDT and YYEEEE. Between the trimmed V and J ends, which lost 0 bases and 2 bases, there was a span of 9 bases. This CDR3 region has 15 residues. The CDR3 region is CASSLGGLGNQPQHF. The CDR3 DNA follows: TGTGCCAGCAGCTTGGGCGGGCTGGGCAATCAGCCCCAGCATTTT.

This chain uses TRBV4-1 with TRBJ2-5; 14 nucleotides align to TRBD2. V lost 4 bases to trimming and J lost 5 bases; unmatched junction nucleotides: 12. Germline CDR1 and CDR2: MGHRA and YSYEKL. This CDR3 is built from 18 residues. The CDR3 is CASSPDQTSGRAGETQYF. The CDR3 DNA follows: TGCGCCAGCAGCCCGGACCAGACTAGCGGGAGGGCCGGGGAGACCCAGTACTTC.

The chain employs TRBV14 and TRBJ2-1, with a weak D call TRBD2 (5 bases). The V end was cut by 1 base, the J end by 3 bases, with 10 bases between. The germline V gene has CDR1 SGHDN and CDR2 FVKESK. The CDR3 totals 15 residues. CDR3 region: CASSQVRVFYNEQFF. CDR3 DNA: TGTGCCAGCAGCCAAGTGCGGGTTTTCTACAATGAGCAGTTCTTC.

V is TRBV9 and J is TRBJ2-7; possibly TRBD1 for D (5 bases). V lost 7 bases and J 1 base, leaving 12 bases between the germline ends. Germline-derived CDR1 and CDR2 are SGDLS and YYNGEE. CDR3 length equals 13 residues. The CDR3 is CASGAGLSYEQYF. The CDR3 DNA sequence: TGTGCCAGCGGGGCAGGGCTTTCCTACGAGCAGTACTTC.

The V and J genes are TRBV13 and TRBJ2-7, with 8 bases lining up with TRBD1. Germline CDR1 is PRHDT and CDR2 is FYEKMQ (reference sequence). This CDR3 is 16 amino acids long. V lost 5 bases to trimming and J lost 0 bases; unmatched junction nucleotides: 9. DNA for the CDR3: TGTGCCAGCAGCCCTCTCTACAGGGGGAGCTCCTACGAGCAGTACTTC. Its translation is CASSPLYRGSSYEQYF. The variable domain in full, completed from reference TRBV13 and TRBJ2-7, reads AAGVIQSPRHLIKEKRETATLKCYPIPRHDTVYWYQQGPGQDPQFLISFYEKMQSDKGSIPDRFSAQQFSDYHSELNMSSLELGDSALYFCASSPLYRGSSYEQYFGPGTRLTVT.

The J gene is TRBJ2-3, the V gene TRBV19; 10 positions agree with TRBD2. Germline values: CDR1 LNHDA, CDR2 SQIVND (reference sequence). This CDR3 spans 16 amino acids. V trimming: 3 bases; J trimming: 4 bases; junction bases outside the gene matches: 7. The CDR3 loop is CASSIGEREGPDTQYF. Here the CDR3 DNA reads TGTGCCAGTAGTATCGGGGAGCGGGAGGGCCCAGATACGCAGTATTTT.

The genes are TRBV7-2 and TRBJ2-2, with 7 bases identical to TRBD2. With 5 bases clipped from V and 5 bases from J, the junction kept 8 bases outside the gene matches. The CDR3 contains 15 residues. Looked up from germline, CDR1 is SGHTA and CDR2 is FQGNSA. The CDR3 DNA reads TGTGCCAGCAGCACCCGTCAGGGAGGGACCGGGGAGCTGTTTTTT. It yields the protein CASSTRQGGTGELFF.

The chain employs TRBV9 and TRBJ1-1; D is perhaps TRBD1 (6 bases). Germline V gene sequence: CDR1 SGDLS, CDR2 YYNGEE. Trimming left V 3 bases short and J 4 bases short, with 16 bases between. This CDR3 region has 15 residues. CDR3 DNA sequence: TGTGCCAGCAGCGGGACCTCAGGGGCGGTCACTGAAGCTTTCTTT. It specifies CASSGTSGAVTEAFF.

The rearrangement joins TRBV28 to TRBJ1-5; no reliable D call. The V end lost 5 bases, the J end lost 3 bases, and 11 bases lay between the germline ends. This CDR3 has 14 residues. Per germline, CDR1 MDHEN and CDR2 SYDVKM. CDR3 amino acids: CASSDLEDNQPQHF. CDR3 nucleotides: TGTGCCAGCAGTGACCTAGAGGACAATCAGCCCCAGCATTTT.

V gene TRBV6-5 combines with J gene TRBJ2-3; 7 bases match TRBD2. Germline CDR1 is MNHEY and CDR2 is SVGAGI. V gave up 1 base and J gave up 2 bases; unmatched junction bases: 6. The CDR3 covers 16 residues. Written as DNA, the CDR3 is TGTGCCAGCAGTTACTGGGGGGGGGTGGCCACAGATACGCAGTATTTT. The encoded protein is CASSYWGGVATDTQYF.

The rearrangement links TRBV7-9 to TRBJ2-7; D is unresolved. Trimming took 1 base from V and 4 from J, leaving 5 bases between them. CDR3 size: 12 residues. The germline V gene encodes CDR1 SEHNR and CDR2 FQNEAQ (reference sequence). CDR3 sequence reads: CASSLVAYEQYF. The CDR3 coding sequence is TGTGCCAGCAGCTTAGTGGCATACGAGCAGTACTTC. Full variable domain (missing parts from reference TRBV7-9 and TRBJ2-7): DTGVSQNPRHKITKRGQNVTFRCDPISEHNRLYWYRQTLGQGPEFLTYFQNEAQLEKSRLLSDRFSAERPKGSFSTLEIQRTEQGDSAMYLCASSLVAYEQYFGPGTRLTVT.

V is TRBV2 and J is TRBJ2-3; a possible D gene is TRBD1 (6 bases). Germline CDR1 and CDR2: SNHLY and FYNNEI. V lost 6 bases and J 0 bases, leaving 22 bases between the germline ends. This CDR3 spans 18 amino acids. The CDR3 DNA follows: TGTGCCAGCAGGGAATGGACAGTGTGGGGGTCTAGCACAGATACGCAGTATTTT. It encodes CASREWTVWGSSTDTQYF. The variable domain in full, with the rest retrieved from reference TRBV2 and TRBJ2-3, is EPEVTQTPSHQVTQMGQEVILRCVPISNHLYFYWYRQILGQKVEFLVSFYNNEISEKSEIFDDQFSVERPDGSNFTLKIRSTKLEDSAMYFCASREWTVWGSSTDTQYFGPGTRLTVL.

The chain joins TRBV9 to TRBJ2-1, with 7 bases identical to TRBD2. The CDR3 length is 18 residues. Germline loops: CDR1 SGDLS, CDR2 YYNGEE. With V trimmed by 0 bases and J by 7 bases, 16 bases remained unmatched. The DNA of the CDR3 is TGTGCCAGCAGCGTAGGAGTGTTGTGGGGGGGGAGGATGAATGAGCAGTTCTTC. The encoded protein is CASSVGVLWGGRMNEQFF.

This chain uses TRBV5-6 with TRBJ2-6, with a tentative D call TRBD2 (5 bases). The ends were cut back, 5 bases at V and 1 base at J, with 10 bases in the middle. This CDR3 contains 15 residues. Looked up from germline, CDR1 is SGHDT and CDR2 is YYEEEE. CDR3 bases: TGTGCCAGCAGGCTGCTAGCTTCTGGGGCCAACGTCCTGACTTTC. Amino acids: CASRLLASGANVLTF. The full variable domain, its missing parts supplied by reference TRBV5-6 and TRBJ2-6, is DAGVTQSPTHLIKTRGQQVTLRCSPKSGHDTVSWYQQALGQGPQFIFQYYEEEERQRGNFPDRFSGHQFPNYSSELNVNALLLGDSALYLCASRLLASGANVLTFGAGSRLTVL.

The CDR3 is CASSHGLGRYIQYF. The CDR3, as DNA: TGCGCCAGCAGCCATGGACTAGGGAGATACATTCAGTACTTC. V and J are TRBV4-3 and TRBJ2-4; 7 nucleotides line up with TRBD2. The CDR3 extends over 14 amino acids. Per the germline V gene, CDR1 is LGHNA and CDR2 is YSLEER. The V and J ends lost 3 bases and 8 bases, in that order; junction bases with no gene match: 7.

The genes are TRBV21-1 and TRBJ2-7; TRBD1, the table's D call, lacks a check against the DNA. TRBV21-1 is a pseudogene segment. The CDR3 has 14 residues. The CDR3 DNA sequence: TGTGCCAGCAGCAAAGAGGGCAGGGGCCACGAGCAGTACTTC. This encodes CASSKEGRGHEQYF.

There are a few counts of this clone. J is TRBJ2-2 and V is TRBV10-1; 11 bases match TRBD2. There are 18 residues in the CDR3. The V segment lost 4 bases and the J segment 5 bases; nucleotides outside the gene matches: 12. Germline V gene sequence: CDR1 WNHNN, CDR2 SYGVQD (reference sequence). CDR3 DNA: TGCGCCAGCAGTGCGCAACCCGGGATAGCGGGAGGGACCGGGGAGCTGTTTTTT. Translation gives CASSAQPGIAGGTGELFF.

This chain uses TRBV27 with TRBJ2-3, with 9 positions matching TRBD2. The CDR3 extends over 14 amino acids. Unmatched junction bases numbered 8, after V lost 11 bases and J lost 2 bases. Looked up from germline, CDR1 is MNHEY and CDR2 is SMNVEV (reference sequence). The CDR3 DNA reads TGTGCCTCCCGTGCGGGAGGGCCCACAGATACGCAGTATTTT. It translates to CASRAGGPTDTQYF.

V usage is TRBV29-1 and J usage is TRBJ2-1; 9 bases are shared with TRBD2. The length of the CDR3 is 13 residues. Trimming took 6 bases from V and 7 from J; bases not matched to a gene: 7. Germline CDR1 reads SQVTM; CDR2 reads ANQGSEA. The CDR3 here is CSVPGLAPNEQFF. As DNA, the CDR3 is TGCAGCGTGCCGGGACTAGCACCGAATGAGCAGTTCTTC.

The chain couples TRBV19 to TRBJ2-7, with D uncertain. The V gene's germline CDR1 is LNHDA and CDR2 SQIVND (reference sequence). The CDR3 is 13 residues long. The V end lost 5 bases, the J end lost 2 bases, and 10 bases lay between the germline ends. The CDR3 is CASSGRQTYEQYF. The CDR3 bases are TGTGCCAGTAGTGGGCGCCAGACCTACGAGCAGTACTTC.

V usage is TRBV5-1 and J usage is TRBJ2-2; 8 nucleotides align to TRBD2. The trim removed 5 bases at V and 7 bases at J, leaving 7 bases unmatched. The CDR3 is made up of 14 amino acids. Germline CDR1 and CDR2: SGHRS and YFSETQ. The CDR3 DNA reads TGCGCCAGCAGACAAGCGGGAGTGGGCGGGGAGCTGTTTTTT. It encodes CASRQAGVGGELFF. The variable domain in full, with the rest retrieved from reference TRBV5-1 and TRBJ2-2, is KAGVTQTPRYLIKTRGQQVTLSCSPISGHRSVSWYQQTPGQGLQFLFEYFSETQRNKGNFPGRFSGRQFSNSRSEMNVSTLELGDSALYLCASRQAGVGGELFFGEGSRLTVL.

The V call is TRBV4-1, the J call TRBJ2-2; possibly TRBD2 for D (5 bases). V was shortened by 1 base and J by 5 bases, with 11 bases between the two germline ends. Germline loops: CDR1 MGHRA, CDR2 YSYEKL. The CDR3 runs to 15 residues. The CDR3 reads CASSQVFRGTGELFF. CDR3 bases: TGCGCCAGCAGCCAAGTTTTTAGAGGGACCGGGGAGCTGTTTTTT.

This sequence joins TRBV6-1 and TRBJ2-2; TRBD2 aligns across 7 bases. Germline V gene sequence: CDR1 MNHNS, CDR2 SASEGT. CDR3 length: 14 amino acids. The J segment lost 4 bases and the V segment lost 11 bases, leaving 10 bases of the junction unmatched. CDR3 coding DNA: TGTGCCCACCTCGGGCGGGAGCGCACCGGGGAGCTGTTTTTT. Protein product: CAHLGRERTGELFF.